This record looks at one T cell receptor (beta chain) sequence and its context. The antigen is unknown. This specimen comes from a study of post-analysis software for immune sequencing data. Study overall: The study covered relapsing-remitting, secondary progressive and progressive-relapsing courses of multiple sclerosis. Study-level points and caveats: The normalized Chao1 diversity of multiple sclerosis patients was significantly lower than that of controls. Five or six TRBV segments, TRBV5-6, TRBV5-1 and TRBV20-1 among them, were found more frequent in patients than controls.

Unique-molecular-identifier-tagged TCR beta cDNA libraries were used. Out of roughly 0.85 to 11 million T cells, 470,000 or so cDNA molecules were generated. TCRdb ran MiXCR on the PCR reads and lists one entry per CDR3 protein. The sample gives about 800,000 distinct CDR3 sequences, roughly 27% of which show up once; around 0.56% is in the top ten. V lost 5 bases, J lost 2 bases, and 11 bases lay in between. CDR1 and CDR2 (germline): SGHTA, FQGNSA. The CDR3 contains 14 residues. Sequencing was carried out using blood. V gene TRBV7-2 combines with J gene TRBJ2-3; D is possibly TRBD1 or TRBD2 (5 bases each). This TCR was recovered from a girl aged 5-17 years with multiple sclerosis. CDR3 nucleotides: TGTGCCAGCAGCCCCGGGACCCCCACAGATACGCAGTATTTT. This sequence encodes CASSPGTPTDTQYF.